The following is a T cell receptor (beta chain) sequence with its context. The antigen remains unidentified. The source of the sample is a study of siplizumab effects on memory and regulatory T cells. Study results and limitations: The authors mapped only a minor fraction of alloreactive clones to unstimulated subsets. Naive T cells looked more diverse than memory cells, and they looked like major contributors to the alloresponse. The study found that siplizumab significantly reduced alloreactive sequences traceable to unstimulated CD4+ memory cells.

Some 99,000 TCR templates were measured in each sample. Sequencing used immunoSEQ multiplex PCR; TCRdb keeps in-frame clones, though not all of them. The table shows 90,000 to 120,000 clones, with 94% occurring only once. This CDR3 is 14 amino acids long. Looked up from germline, CDR1 is SGHAT and CDR2 is FQNNGV. Deletions cut 0 bases from V and 5 bases from J, with 10 bases between. The TCR comes from a human donor in good health. The chain recombines TRBV11-2 with TRBJ1-1; D is unresolved. Source material: Tregs sorted from blood. The CDR3 region is CASSLDRHVTEAFF. CDR3 sequence (DNA): TGTGCCAGCAGCTTAGATCGCCACGTTACTGAAGCTTTCTTT.